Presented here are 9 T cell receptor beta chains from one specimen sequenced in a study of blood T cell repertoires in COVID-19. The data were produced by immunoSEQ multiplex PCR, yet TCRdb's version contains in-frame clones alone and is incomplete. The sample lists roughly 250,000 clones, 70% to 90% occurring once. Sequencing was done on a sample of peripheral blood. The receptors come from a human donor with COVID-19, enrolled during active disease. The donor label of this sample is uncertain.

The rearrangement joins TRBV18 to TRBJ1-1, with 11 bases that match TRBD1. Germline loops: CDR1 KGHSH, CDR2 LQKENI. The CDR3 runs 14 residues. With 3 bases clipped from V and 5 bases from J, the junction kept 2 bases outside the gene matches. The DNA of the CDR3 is TGTGCCAGCTCACCTGGGACAGGGGGAACTGAAGCTTTCTTT. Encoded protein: CASSPGTGGTEAFF.

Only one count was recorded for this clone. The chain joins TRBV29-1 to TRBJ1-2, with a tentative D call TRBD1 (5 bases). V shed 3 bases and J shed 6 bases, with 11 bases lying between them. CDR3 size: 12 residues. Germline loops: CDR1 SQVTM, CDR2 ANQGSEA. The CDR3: CSVESRANGYTF. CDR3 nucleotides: TGCAGCGTTGAGTCCAGGGCGAATGGCTACACCTTC.

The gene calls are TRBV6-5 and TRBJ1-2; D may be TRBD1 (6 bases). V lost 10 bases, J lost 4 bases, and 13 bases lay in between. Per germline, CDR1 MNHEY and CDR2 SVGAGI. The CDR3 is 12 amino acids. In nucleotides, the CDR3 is TGTGCCACCGAGACAGGAGGCTATGGCTACACCTTC. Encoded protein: CATETGGYGYTF.

The CDR3 protein is CAWRGGLGREIGEQFF. For the CDR3, the DNA is TGTGCCTGGAGGGGGGGCCTTGGGCGGGAGATAGGTGAGCAGTTCTTC. This rearrangement joins TRBV30 to TRBJ2-1, with TRBD2 as a possible D gene (7 bases). Per germline, CDR1 GTSNPN and CDR2 SVGIG (reference sequence). CDR3 length: 16 residues. Trimming took off 3 bases at V and 9 bases at J, with 24 bases between the two ends.

DNA of the CDR3: TGTGCCTGGAGTGTACCGGGTGGTGGGACAGACAATCAGCCCCAGCATTTT. Its protein is CAWSVPGGGTDNQPQHF. The rearrangement uses TRBV30 and TRBJ1-5; the match to TRBD1 covers 7 bases. Trimming took 0 bases from V and 3 from J; bases not matched to a gene: 11. CDR1 is GTSNPN and CDR2 is SVGIG in the germline V gene (reference sequence). The length of the CDR3 is 17 residues.

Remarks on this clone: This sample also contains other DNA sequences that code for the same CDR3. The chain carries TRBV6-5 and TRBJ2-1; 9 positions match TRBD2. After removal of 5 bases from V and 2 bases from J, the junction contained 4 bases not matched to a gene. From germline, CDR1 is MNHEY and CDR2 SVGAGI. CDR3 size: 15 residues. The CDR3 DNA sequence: TGTGCCAGCAGTACGTTAGCGGGGGCCTACAATGAGCAGTTCTTC. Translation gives CASSTLAGAYNEQFF.

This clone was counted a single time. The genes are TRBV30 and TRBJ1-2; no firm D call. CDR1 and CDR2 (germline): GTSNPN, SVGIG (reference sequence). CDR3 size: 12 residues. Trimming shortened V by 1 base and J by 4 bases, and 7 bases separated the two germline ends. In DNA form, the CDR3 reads TGTGCCTGGAGTGGGACTTCCTATGGCTACACCTTC. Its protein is CAWSGTSYGYTF.

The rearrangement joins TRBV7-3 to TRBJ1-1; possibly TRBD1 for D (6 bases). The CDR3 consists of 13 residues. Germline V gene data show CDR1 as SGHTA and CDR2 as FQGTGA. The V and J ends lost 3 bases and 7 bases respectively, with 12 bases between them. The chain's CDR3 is CASSLGRGSEAFF. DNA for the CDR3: TGTGCCAGCAGCTTGGGTAGGGGGAGTGAAGCTTTCTTT. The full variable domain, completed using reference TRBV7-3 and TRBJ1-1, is GAGVSQTPSNKVTEKGKYVELRCDPISGHTALYWYRQSLGQGPEFLIYFQGTGAADDSGLPNDRFFAVRPEGSVSTLKIQRTERGDSAVYLCASSLGRGSEAFFGQGTRLTVV.

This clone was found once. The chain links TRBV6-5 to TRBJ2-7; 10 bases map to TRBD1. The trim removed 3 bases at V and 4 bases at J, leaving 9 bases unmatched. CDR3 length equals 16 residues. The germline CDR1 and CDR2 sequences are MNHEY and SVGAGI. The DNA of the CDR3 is TGTGCCAGCAGTTATCGATGGACAGGGGGACAGTACGAGCAGTACTTC. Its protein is CASSYRWTGGQYEQYF.